Listed below are T cell receptor beta chains from one sample, sequenced in a study of OX40 agonist ivuxolimab in advanced cancers. The assay was immunoSEQ multiplex PCR, and TCRdb's table has in-frame clones only and misses some. The data contain some 50,000 clones, about 80% of them singletons. The source was CD4+ or CD8+ T cells sorted from blood, collected in a trial of the OX40 agonist ivuxolimab. The receptors were sampled from an adult with an advanced solid tumor such as melanoma, head and neck, liver or kidney cancer. Both conserved end residues are trimmed from each CDR3. Only some rows state a clone size, as once, few, many or a class for expanded clones.

clone_size | j_call | v_call | cdr3_aa
- | TRBJ1-2 | TRBV11-3 | ASSPIGPYGYT
- | TRBJ2-3 | TRBV4-1 | ASSQDYFSDTQY
- | TRBJ2-7 | TRBV6-5 | ASTLAGNGEQY
- | TRBJ1-1 | TRBV30 | AWSVWGDTEAF
- | TRBJ2-3 | TRBV27 | ASSLDRTDTQY
few | TRBJ1-2 | TRBV9 | ASSFESYGYT
- | TRBJ1-1 | TRBV5-1 | ASSSSRLGVEAF
- | TRBJ2-2 | TRBV28 | ASTFPWAPWNTGELF
- | TRBJ2-1 | TRBV5-1 | ASSFRDRGNNEQF
- | TRBJ1-1 | TRBV30 | ALARPRAF
once | TRBJ2-7 | TRBV7-2 | ASSLARSSYEQY
- | TRBJ2-7 | TRBV28 | ASRTSSGNFYEQY
- | TRBJ1-1 | TRBV7-2 | ASSFGTGDTEAF
- | TRBJ2-3 | TRBV6-5 | ASSYSRTLPTDTQY
- | TRBJ1-3 | TRBV4-1 | ASSQDVPGSGGNTIY
- | TRBJ1-3 | TRBV28 | ASVAGGAGNTIY
- | TRBJ2-4 | TRBV2 | ASSVMSGLAKNIQY
- | TRBJ2-2 | TRBV14 | ASSRTGDTGELF
- | TRBJ2-5 | TRBV7-7 | ASSSPGGLGTQY
- | TRBJ1-3 | TRBV5-4 | ASSRQLSGNTIY
- | TRBJ1-2 | TRBV7-9 | ASSTLQGSYGYT
- | TRBJ2-7 | TRBV6-1 | ASRWRERYEQY
- | TRBJ2-2 | TRBV7-9 | ASSLGLAEHTGELF
- | TRBJ1-4 | TRBV19 | ASRTGENEKLF
- | TRBJ2-7 | TRBV28 | ASSDTRGLSYEQY
once | TRBJ1-2 | TRBV6-5 | ASSYDLGMGGYT
- | TRBJ1-1 | TRBV6-5 | ASRRERRAEAF
- | TRBJ2-7 | TRBV28 | ASSLTWGAEQY
- | TRBJ1-2 | TRBV7-2 | ASTPSGISNYGYT
- | TRBJ2-2 | TRBV11-2 | ASSNRVLAGELF
once | TRBJ2-7 | TRBV11-2 | ASSPVRGRVIEQY
- | TRBJ2-1 | TRBV6-5 | ASGSSAGTNEQF
- | TRBJ2-1 | TRBV11-2 | ASSLEYNEQF
- | TRBJ2-5 | TRBV4-1 | ASSQAPGTAQETQY
- | TRBJ2-2 | TRBV11-3 | ASSFRDGELF
once | TRBJ2-5 | TRBV27 | ASSLAAQETQY
- | TRBJ2-3 | TRBV29-1 | SVENPPEDTQY
- | TRBJ2-7 | TRBV7-9 | ASSPQGGNEQY
- | TRBJ1-3 | TRBV28 | ASSSYPDRDIGNTIY
- | TRBJ2-6 | TRBV4-3 | ASSKGQGFLAGANVLT
- | TRBJ2-7 | TRBV5-1 | ASTEAGASYEQY
- | TRBJ2-1 | TRBV6-5 | ASSYGTSGAYNEQF
- | TRBJ2-5 | TRBV6-5 | ASSLRESQETQY
- | TRBJ2-7 | TRBV6-5 | ASSSFYEQY
few | TRBJ1-2 | TRBV6-6 | ASISGGRGYGYT
- | TRBJ2-3 | TRBV7-6 | ASSLRAGGGSSTDTQY
- | TRBJ2-7 | TRBV28 | ASSWVAGDYEQY
once | TRBJ1-3 | TRBV4-1 | ASSQQGSGNTIY
- | TRBJ1-1 | TRBV29-1 | SVDRGGNTEAF
- | TRBJ1-2 | TRBV29-1 | SVLEALYGYT
once | TRBJ2-7 | TRBV6-1 | ASTTLASYEQY
once | TRBJ2-1 | TRBV28 | ASNPSRGLSNEQF
once | TRBJ2-3 | TRBV5-8 | ASSLRSSGRVTDTQY
once | TRBJ2-1 | TRBV27 | ATTGGNEQF